Listed below are T cell receptor beta chains from one sample, sequenced in a study of T cell clones after liver transplantation. Profiled with immunoSEQ multiplex PCR; TCRdb holds only in-frame clones, not every one. The data contain some 20,000 clones, over 75% of them seen just once; the ten biggest clones take up approximately 35%. Specimen: CD8+ T cells from blood, collected around 48 months after liver transplant. The receptors derive from a human patient who received a liver transplant. Part of the T cells may come from the graft donor. Each CDR3 is given with its conserved first and last residue. A D gene is named only where the DNA matches it firmly. Only some rows state a clone size, as once, few, many or a class for expanded clones.

J	V	D	size	DNA	CDR3
TRBJ2-5	TRBV5-1	-	-	TGCGCCAGCAACCCCGGGACTCATGGGGTTCAAGAGACCCAGTACTTC	CASNPGTHGVQETQYF
TRBJ2-7	TRBV7-9	-	-	TGTGCCAGCAGCCCGGACACAGCCATATACGAGCAGTACTTC	CASSPDTAIYEQYF
TRBJ1-5	TRBV9	TRBD1	-	TGTGCCAGCAACGGAGGGGGACAGGACAATCAGCCCCAGCATTTT	CASNGGGQDNQPQHF
TRBJ1-1	TRBV14	TRBD1	-	TGTGCCAGCAGCCCTTGGGGACAGGCCATGAACACTGAAGCTTTCTTT	CASSPWGQAMNTEAFF
TRBJ2-1	TRBV2	-	-	TGTGCCAGCCGCCCTAGAATGGACAATGAGCAGTTCTTC	CASRPRMDNEQFF
TRBJ2-7	TRBV7-2	-	-	TGCGCCAGCAGCCAAGATAGGGGGAGCTCCTACGAGCAGTACTTC	CASSQDRGSSYEQYF
TRBJ1-4	TRBV11-2	-	-	TGTGCCAGCAGTCCAGGATTAGGGAGTAAGGGTAATGAAAAACTGTTTTTT	CASSPGLGSKGNEKLFF
TRBJ2-5	TRBV14	-	medium-sized	TGTGCCAGCGGTAACCTCGGACGGAAAGAGACCCAGTACTTC	CASGNLGRKETQYF
TRBJ2-6	TRBV15	-	-	TGTGCCACCAGCAGAGATGCGGGCTCTGGGGCCAACGTCCTGACTTTC	CATSRDAGSGANVLTF
TRBJ1-6	TRBV5-6	TRBD1	-	TGTGCCAGCAGCTTAGGACAGGGTAGTTCACCCCTCCACTTT	CASSLGQGSSPLHF
TRBJ1-2	TRBV27	-	-	TGTGCCAGTTGCCAAACGGGCGGTAACTATGGCTACACCTTC	CASCQTGGNYGYTF
TRBJ1-1	TRBV11-1	TRBD1	-	TGTGCCAGCAGCTTAGTGGGACAGATAAACACTGAAGCTTTCTTT	CASSLVGQINTEAFF
TRBJ2-3	TRBV21-1	-	-	TGTGCCAGCAGCAAATGGAGGCGCAGCGGGTGGGATACGCAGTATTTT	CASSKWRRSGWDTQYF
TRBJ2-3	TRBV5-6	-	-	TGTGCCAGCAGCTTGGGAGAATCTAGCACAGATACGCAGTATTTT	CASSLGESSTDTQYF
TRBJ2-7	TRBV28	TRBD1	-	TGTGCCAGCAGTATGACAGGGGGCTACGAGCAGTACTTC	CASSMTGGYEQYF
TRBJ2-7	TRBV6-6	-	-	TGTGCCAGCAGTTACAACGGGTACGAGCAGTACTTC	CASSYNGYEQYF
TRBJ1-1	TRBV5-5	-	-	TGTGCCAGCAGCTGGACCCCAGGGAAAAACACTGAAGCTTTCTTT	CASSWTPGKNTEAFF
TRBJ2-1	TRBV4-3	TRBD2	-	TGCGCCAGCAGCAGTCACAGGACTAGCGGCTACAATGAGCAGTTCTTC	CASSSHRTSGYNEQFF
TRBJ2-2	TRBV10-3	-	-	TGTGCCATCAACAAGGTATCACTAGCCAACCTCCAAAACACCGGGGAGCTGTTTTTT	CAINKVSLANLQNTGELFF
TRBJ1-2	TRBV9	TRBD1	-	TGTGCCAGCAGCGATCCCACAGGGGGCCAGGGCTACACCTTC	CASSDPTGGQGYTF
TRBJ1-1	TRBV18	-	-	TGTGCCAGCTCAATCAGGTCCAGGCTTATGAACACTGAAGCTTTCTTT	CASSIRSRLMNTEAFF
TRBJ1-1	TRBV7-9	-	-	TGTGCCAGCAGCCCAGGGTTGATGGCTTTCTTT	CASSPGLMAFF
TRBJ1-5	TRBV6-6	-	-	TGTGCCAGCAGTTACGGGGGGGACGGGGATCAGCCCCAGCATTTT	CASSYGGDGDQPQHF
TRBJ2-7	TRBV6-6	TRBD2	-	TGTGCCAGCACCTTGGGAGGGGCGGGGGAGCAGTACTTC	CASTLGGAGEQYF
TRBJ1-2	TRBV19	TRBD1	-	TGTGCCAGTAGTATCAGGGGGTTCTATGGCTACACCTTC	CASSIRGFYGYTF
TRBJ2-6	TRBV5-1	-	-	TGCGCCAGCAGCTTGTCGGGACATCTCACCTCTGGGGCCAACGTCCTGACTTTC	CASSLSGHLTSGANVLTF
TRBJ1-5	TRBV4-2	-	-	TGTGCCAGCAGCCAAGAGTACGTTAGCAATCAGCCCCAGCATTTT	CASSQEYVSNQPQHF
TRBJ2-6	TRBV4-2	TRBD2	-	TGTGCCAGCAGCGGAATAGCGGGGGGGCAAGGGGCCAACGTCCTGACTTTC	CASSGIAGGQGANVLTF
TRBJ2-3	TRBV29-1	-	-	TGCAGCGTTGAGGGCTTGACGCAGTATTTT	CSVEGLTQYF